These T cell receptor beta chains were read from a single sample in a study of hypomethylating agent response in myelodysplastic syndrome. The assay was immunoSEQ multiplex PCR, and TCRdb's table has in-frame clones only and misses some. The sample has 5,500 to 6,500 clones; roughly 80% are singletons. This sample comprised bone marrow, obtained before or after starting hypomethylating agent treatment for myelodysplastic syndrome (not recorded which). The receptor set was obtained from a human donor with myelodysplastic syndrome. Each CDR3 is given with its conserved first and last residue. D genes are given only for firm matches. Only part of the rows carry a size: once, few, many, or a class if the clone is expanded.

j_call d_call v_call clone_size cdr3_nt cdr3_aa
TRBJ1-4 NA TRBV6-5 NA TGTGCCAGCAGTTACGGGACGAATGAAAAACTGTTTTTT CASSYGTNEKLFF
TRBJ2-2 NA TRBV25-1 NA TGTGCCAGCAGGAACACCGGGGAGCTGTTTTTT CASRNTGELFF
TRBJ2-1 NA TRBV5-6 NA TGTGCCAGCACCGCCCGAAATGAGCAGTTCTTC CASTARNEQFF
TRBJ2-4 NA TRBV6-1 medium-sized TGTGCCAGCAGTGAAGCCTCTGGGGGGAACATTCAGTACTTC CASSEASGGNIQYF
TRBJ2-5 TRBD2 TRBV6-6 NA TGTGCCAGCAGTTACTCTCTGACTAGCGTGGAGACCCAGTACTTC CASSYSLTSVETQYF
TRBJ2-7 NA TRBV7-8 NA TGTGCCAGCAGCTCTCAAGGGGGTACCTACGAGCAGTACTTC CASSSQGGTYEQYF
TRBJ1-1 TRBD1 TRBV12-5 NA TGTGCTAGTGGTAGGACAGGGGGAAACACTGAAGCTTTCTTT CASGRTGGNTEAFF
TRBJ2-3 TRBD1 TRBV2 NA TGTGCCAGCGTCAGGGACAGAGACACAGATACGCAGTATTTT CASVRDRDTDTQYF
TRBJ2-2 NA TRBV19 NA TGTGCCAGTAGTATTCAGGGGCGCGCGGTATCCGGGGAGCTGTTTTTT CASSIQGRAVSGELFF
TRBJ1-5 TRBD1 TRBV28 NA TGTGCCAGCAGTTTAGGGACAGGGGGCGGTCAGCCCCAGCATTTT CASSLGTGGGQPQHF
TRBJ1-3 TRBD1 TRBV19 NA TGTGCCAGTAGCCCGACAGGGGCTGGAAACACCATATATTTT CASSPTGAGNTIYF
TRBJ1-5 NA TRBV7-9 NA TGTGCCAGCAGCCTGGATCATCAGCCCCAGCATTTT CASSLDHQPQHF
TRBJ2-3 TRBD2 TRBV7-2 NA TGTGCCAGCAGCTTAGTACCCTCTAGCGGGCCCACAGATACGCAGTATTTT CASSLVPSSGPTDTQYF
TRBJ2-4 NA TRBV5-1 NA TGCGCCAGCAGGGCTGCTTGGGGCGGCAAAAACATTCAGTACTTC CASRAAWGGKNIQYF
TRBJ2-3 NA TRBV29-1 NA TGCAGCGTTGAAGAACCGGGAGTGAGCACAGATACGCAGTATTTT CSVEEPGVSTDTQYF
TRBJ2-1 NA TRBV7-3 NA TGTGCCAGCAGCCAGGGGAATAGTAAGAATGAGCAGTTCTTC CASSQGNSKNEQFF
TRBJ1-1 NA TRBV7-9 NA TGTGCCAGCAGCTTAGCCCCGGGGAGCTTGAACACTGAAGCTTTCTTT CASSLAPGSLNTEAFF
TRBJ2-7 NA TRBV11-3 NA TGTGCCAGCAGCCGGACCACTTCCTACGAGCAGTACTTC CASSRTTSYEQYF
TRBJ1-3 NA TRBV18 NA TGTGCCAGCTCACCAACACAGGGTGGAAACACCATATATTTT CASSPTQGGNTIYF
TRBJ2-1 NA TRBV5-1 NA TGCGCCAGCAGCTTGGAGGGGCCTTACAATGAGCAGTTCTTC CASSLEGPYNEQFF
TRBJ1-5 TRBD1 TRBV7-2 few TGTGCCAGCAGCCCGACAGGGAACAATCAGCCCCAGCATTTT CASSPTGNNQPQHF
TRBJ2-3 NA TRBV7-9 NA TGTGCCAGCAGCCCTGAGGCAGATACGCAGTATTTT CASSPEADTQYF
TRBJ2-1 TRBD2 TRBV27 NA TGTGCCAGCATTCGTTTACGGACTAGCGGGCGCAATGAGCAGTTCTTC CASIRLRTSGRNEQFF
TRBJ2-4 TRBD1 TRBV11-3 NA TGTGCCAGCAGCCAAAGGACAGGGGGCAAAAACATTCAGTACTTC CASSQRTGGKNIQYF
TRBJ2-7 NA TRBV21-1 once TGTGCCAGCAGGTCGGGACAGGGCGAGCAGTACTTC CASRSGQGEQYF
TRBJ2-7 TRBD1 TRBV7-9 few TGTGCCAGCAGCCCCCCGGACAGGGGATTAAACGAGCAGTACTTC CASSPPDRGLNEQYF
TRBJ2-5 TRBD2 TRBV5-4 NA TGTGCCAGCAGCGGACGGGCGGCTAGCGGGGGATCCCAGTACTTC CASSGRAASGGSQYF
TRBJ2-3 TRBD1 TRBV10-3 NA TGTGCCATCAGTGAGTCGGGCAGGGGGCGGTCAGATACGCAGTATTTT CAISESGRGRSDTQYF
TRBJ1-2 NA TRBV5-4 NA TGTGCCAGCAGCTTGGGTCTTTGGACAGCGACAAACTATGGCTACACCTTC CASSLGLWTATNYGYTF
TRBJ2-1 NA TRBV7-9 NA TGTGCCAGCAGTTCTACAGGGTACAATGAGCAGTTCTTC CASSSTGYNEQFF
TRBJ2-7 TRBD2 TRBV29-1 NA TGCAGCGTTGCAGGCGCTAGCGGGAGAGGAAGCGAGCAGTACTTC CSVAGASGRGSEQYF
TRBJ1-6 NA TRBV9 NA TGTGCCAGCAGCGTAGCCCAGGGACTACCACCCCTCCACTTT CASSVAQGLPPLHF
TRBJ2-2 NA TRBV5-4 once TGTGCCAGCAGCTCGACCTATAGGCCCTCGAACACCGGGGAGCTGTTTTTT CASSSTYRPSNTGELFF
TRBJ1-3 NA TRBV6-4 NA TGTGCCAGCAGTCCTTTCACCATATATTTT CASSPFTIYF
TRBJ1-1 NA TRBV19 NA TGTGCCAGTAGTATCTGGGGATTAGACACTGAAGCTTTCTTT CASSIWGLDTEAFF
TRBJ2-1 TRBD1 TRBV18 NA TGTGCCAGCTACTCCGGGACCCCGGCGGACAGGTATGAGCAGTTCTTC CASYSGTPADRYEQFF
TRBJ1-5 TRBD1 TRBV13 once TGTGCCAGCAGCTTAAAGGGGGCGATAGATCAGCCCCAGCATTTT CASSLKGAIDQPQHF
TRBJ1-2 TRBD1 TRBV29-1 NA TGCAGCGTTGACAGGACAGGGGGCGGTGGCTACACCTTC CSVDRTGGGGYTF
TRBJ1-1 NA TRBV6-5 NA TGTGCCAGCAGTTACGGCGCAGGAGCTATGAACACTGAAGCTTTCTTT CASSYGAGAMNTEAFF
TRBJ1-1 NA TRBV5-1 NA TGCGCCAGCAGCTTGGAGGTCAGGCAGAACACTGAAGCTTTCTTT CASSLEVRQNTEAFF